The 5 T cell receptor beta chains below all came from one sample that was sequenced in a study of cytomegalovirus exposure and HLA in healthy donors. The PCR ran on 60 Vbeta and 13 Jbeta primers. Produced via immunoSEQ multiplex PCR; TCRdb's table is partial and in-frame only. The sample holds 170,000 or so clones, more than 70% seen once. Sequenced sample: PBMCs. The receptors shown here come from a boy under 10 years old in good health and CMV-seronegative.

V usage is TRBV28 and J usage is TRBJ2-1, with 7 bases lining up with TRBD2. The ends lost 6 bases at V and 0 bases at J; junction bases unmatched: 8. The CDR3 extends over 16 amino acids. Looked up from germline, CDR1 is MDHEN and CDR2 is SYDVKM. The CDR3 here is CASRPPGLTSYNEQFF. CDR3 in DNA: TGTGCCAGCAGGCCCCCGGGACTAACCTCCTACAATGAGCAGTTCTTC.

The chain is built from TRBV27 and TRBJ1-5, with 8 bases matching TRBD1. Germline CDR1 MNHEY, CDR2 SMNVEV (reference sequence). V shed 3 bases and J 6 bases; nucleotides not matched to a gene: 7. The length of the CDR3 is 15 residues. CDR3 protein: CASSFGQGASQPQHF. For the CDR3, the DNA is TGTGCCAGCAGTTTCGGGCAGGGGGCGAGTCAGCCCCAGCATTTT.

V gene TRBV2 combines with J gene TRBJ2-2; 7 nucleotides agree with TRBD1. The CDR3 extends over 15 amino acids. V shed 3 bases and J 1 base; nucleotides not matched to a gene: 2. CDR1 is SNHLY, CDR2 FYNNEI, per germline. The CDR3 sequence is CASSEWDRNTGELFF. DNA of the CDR3: TGTGCCAGCAGTGAGTGGGACAGGAACACCGGGGAGCTGTTTTTT.

The rearrangement links TRBV29-1 to TRBJ2-7; D unresolved. The V gene lost 1 base and the J gene lost 2 bases, with 12 bases spanning the gap. This CDR3 has 14 residues. Looked up from germline, CDR1 is SQVTM and CDR2 is ANQGSEA. This CDR3 reads CSVEVQAATYEQYF. As DNA, the CDR3 is TGCAGCGTTGAAGTCCAGGCTGCTACCTACGAGCAGTACTTC.

The V gene is TRBV19, the J gene TRBJ2-1; 9 positions agree with TRBD2. Per the germline V gene, CDR1 is LNHDA and CDR2 is SQIVND (reference sequence). J lost 2 bases, V lost 4 bases, and 3 bases had no gene match. There are 15 residues in the CDR3. CDR3 DNA: TGTGCCAGTAGTAATCCTAGCGGGACCTACAATGAGCAGTTCTTC. It is translated as CASSNPSGTYNEQFF.